Below are 16 T cell receptor beta chains sequenced from a single sample in a study of cytomegalovirus exposure and HLA in healthy donors. The PCR had 60 Vbeta and 13 Jbeta primers. The method was immunoSEQ multiplex PCR; TCRdb's version includes in-frame clones alone and lacks a portion of them. The table includes 150,000 to 170,000 clones, around 84% detected once. The sequencing sample was made of PBMCs. These receptors were obtained from a middle-aged woman in good health and CMV-seropositive.

The table lists this clone with a few counts. This sequence joins TRBV30 and TRBJ2-2, with 8 positions matching TRBD1. Germline values: CDR1 GTSNPN, CDR2 SVGIG (reference sequence). The CDR3 has 13 residues. Trimming at V came to 1 base and at J to 8 bases, leaving 3 bases not matched to a gene. CDR3 DNA: TGTGCCTGGAGTGACAGGGGGGCGGGGGAGCTGTTTTTT. Its translation: CAWSDRGAGELFF.

The chain couples TRBV9 to TRBJ2-3; D perhaps matches TRBD2 (6 bases). Looked up from germline, CDR1 is SGDLS and CDR2 is YYNGEE. This CDR3 contains 13 residues. Trimming took 3 bases from V and 4 from J, leaving 9 bases between them. The CDR3 loop is CASSAGGADTQYF. The DNA of the CDR3 is TGTGCCAGCAGCGCTGGAGGGGCAGATACGCAGTATTTT. Combining the CDR3 with reference TRBV9 and TRBJ2-3 gives the whole variable domain DSGVTQTPKHLITATGQRVTLRCSPRSGDLSVYWYQQSLDQGLQFLIQYYNGEERAKGNILERFSAQQFPDLHSELNLSSLELGDSALYFCASSAGGADTQYFGPGTRLTVL.

The V gene is TRBV18, the J gene TRBJ2-7; TRBD1 matches 9 bases. The CDR3 contains 14 residues. V trimming: 2 bases; J trimming: 3 bases; junction bases outside the gene matches: 2. The germline gives CDR1 KGHSH, CDR2 LQKENI. CDR3 sequence (DNA): TGTGCCAGCTCACCAAGGACAGGGGACTACGAGCAGTACTTC. Translated: CASSPRTGDYEQYF.

This sequence joins TRBV19 and TRBJ2-5; 9 nucleotides align to TRBD2. The V and J ends lost 5 bases and 3 bases, in that order; junction bases with no gene match: 7. Per the germline V gene, CDR1 is LNHDA and CDR2 is SQIVND (reference sequence). This CDR3 spans 15 amino acids. Written as DNA, the CDR3 is TGTGCCAGTAGTCAACCGGGACTAGCAAAAGAGACCCAGTACTTC. Protein sequence: CASSQPGLAKETQYF.

The chain uses TRBV9 and TRBJ2-7, with 7 bases identical to TRBD1. The CDR3 extends over 15 amino acids. Germline values: CDR1 SGDLS, CDR2 YYNGEE. The V and J ends lost 0 bases and 2 bases, in that order; junction bases with no gene match: 5. The CDR3 sequence: CASSVASQGAYEQYF. CDR3 nucleotides: TGTGCCAGCAGCGTAGCAAGTCAGGGGGCCTACGAGCAGTACTTC.

The gene calls are TRBV28 and TRBJ1-3, with D hard to call. This CDR3 is 15 amino acids long. Germline CDR1 is MDHEN and CDR2 is SYDVKM. V gave up 2 bases and J gave up 0 bases, with 8 bases separating them. The CDR3 DNA follows: TGTGCCAGCAGTTTAAGTCAGTACTCTGGAAACACCATATATTTT. Its translation: CASSLSQYSGNTIYF.

This clone came up a few times. The V and J genes are TRBV29-1 and TRBJ2-1, with D unclear. CDR3 length: 15 residues. V was pared by 7 bases and J by 0 bases, with 16 bases between. The V gene's germline CDR1 is SQVTM and CDR2 ANQGSEA. CDR3 DNA: TGCAGCGCGATCCATCTAGAGAGCTCCTACAATGAGCAGTTCTTC. Residues: CSAIHLESSYNEQFF.

This chain connects TRBV6-1 to TRBJ2-2; maybe TRBD2 (6 bases). Per germline, CDR1 MNHNS and CDR2 SASEGT. The CDR3 runs 14 residues. The germline V and J ends were trimmed by 4 bases and 2 bases, with 8 bases remaining between them. The CDR3, as DNA: TGTGCCAGCAGTGTTAGCGGTAACACCGGGGAGCTGTTTTTT. Translated, it gives CASSVSGNTGELFF.

The rearrangement links TRBV5-1 to TRBJ2-7, with a weak D call TRBD1 (5 bases). V dropped 2 bases and J dropped 0 bases, with 15 bases sitting between them. The germline V gene has CDR1 SGHRS and CDR2 YFSETQ. The CDR3 spans 16 residues. The CDR3 sequence is CASSFDSRNPSYEQYF. Written as DNA, the CDR3 is TGCGCCAGCAGCTTTGACAGTAGAAACCCCTCCTACGAGCAGTACTTC.

This sequence joins TRBV4-1 and TRBJ2-3; weak D call: TRBD1 (5 bases). The CDR3 runs 16 residues. The ends were cut back, 3 bases at V and 3 bases at J, with 16 bases in the middle. Germline V gene sequence: CDR1 MGHRA, CDR2 YSYEKL. This chain's CDR3 is CASSQLVTGLTDTQYF. The DNA for the CDR3 is TGCGCCAGCAGCCAGCTTGTCACAGGCCTTACAGATACGCAGTATTTT.

To note about this clone: Just one base apart from a much larger clone, this may be a read error. Other DNA sequences from this sample encode an identical CDR3 as well. The J gene is TRBJ1-1, the V gene TRBV7-9; D unresolved. This CDR3 has 13 amino acids. Trimming took 1 base from V and 1 from J, leaving 4 bases between them. Germline values: CDR1 SEHNR, CDR2 FQNEAQ (reference sequence). CDR3 loop: CASSLGQNTEAFF. DNA of the CDR3: TGTGCCAGCAGCTTAGGACAGAACACTGAAGCTTTCTTT. Variable domain in full (rest from reference TRBV7-9 and TRBJ1-1): DTGVSQNPRHKITKRGQNVTFRCDPISEHNRLYWYRQTLGQGPEFLTYFQNEAQLEKSRLLSDRFSAERPKGSFSTLEIQRTEQGDSAMYLCASSLGQNTEAFFGQGTRLTVV.

The chain employs TRBV11-3 and TRBJ2-4, with 8 bases lining up with TRBD2. The CDR3 is made up of 16 amino acids. V trimming: 5 bases; J trimming: 0 bases; junction bases outside the gene matches: 6. Germline assignment: CDR1 SGHNT and CDR2 YENEEA. This CDR3 is CASSQNSGIAKNIQYF. The CDR3 coding sequence is TGTGCCAGCAGCCAAAATAGCGGGATAGCCAAAAACATTCAGTACTTC.

This chain joins TRBV9 and TRBJ2-3, with D perhaps TRBD1 (5 bases). Per germline, CDR1 SGDLS and CDR2 YYNGEE. V lost 0 bases and J 4 bases, leaving 9 bases between the germline ends. The CDR3 covers 14 residues. The CDR3 DNA reads TGTGCCAGCAGCGTAGTCTCAGGGTCAGATACGCAGTATTTT. This encodes CASSVVSGSDTQYF. The full variable domain, completed using reference TRBV9 and TRBJ2-3, is DSGVTQTPKHLITATGQRVTLRCSPRSGDLSVYWYQQSLDQGLQFLIQYYNGEERAKGNILERFSAQQFPDLHSELNLSSLELGDSALYFCASSVVSGSDTQYFGPGTRLTVL.

The chain combines TRBV5-1 with TRBJ2-7; 10 nucleotides align to TRBD2. V lost 3 bases, J lost 11 bases, and 8 bases stayed unmatched. Germline values: CDR1 SGHRS, CDR2 YFSETQ. The CDR3 is 13 residues long. CDR3 DNA sequence: TGCGCCAGCAGCTCGTCTCTAGCGGGAGAAGAGTACTTC. Protein: CASSSSLAGEEYF.

In DNA, the CDR3 is TGCGCCAGCAGCCAAGATGTGGCGACTAGCCCCTCCAATGAGCAGTTCTTC. It encodes CASSQDVATSPSNEQFF. The chain recombines TRBV4-1 with TRBJ2-1; TRBD2 aligns across 7 bases. CDR3 length equals 17 residues. Per germline, CDR1 MGHRA and CDR2 YSYEKL. V was pared by 0 bases and J by 6 bases, with 11 bases of the junction left unmatched.

V and J are TRBV6-5 and TRBJ2-7; 7 nucleotides match TRBD2. The CDR3 spans 14 residues. Germline trimming cut 6 bases from V and 6 bases from J; bases unmatched to any gene: 11. The germline V gene encodes CDR1 MNHEY and CDR2 SVGAGI. The CDR3 loop is CASSVRDYGSEQYF. The CDR3 DNA is TGTGCCAGCAGCGTCCGGGACTACGGATCCGAGCAGTACTTC.